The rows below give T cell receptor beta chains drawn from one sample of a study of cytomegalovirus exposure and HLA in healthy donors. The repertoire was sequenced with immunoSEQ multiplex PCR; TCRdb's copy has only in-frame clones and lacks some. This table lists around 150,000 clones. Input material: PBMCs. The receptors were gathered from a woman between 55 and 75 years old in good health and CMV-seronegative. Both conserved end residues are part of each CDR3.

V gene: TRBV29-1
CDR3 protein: CSTLGGTGGYEQYF

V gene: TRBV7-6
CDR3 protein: CASSHPRGWGPGNTIYF

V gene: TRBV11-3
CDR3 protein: CASSQGQGYYNEQFF

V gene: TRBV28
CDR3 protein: CASRSGASGTDTQYF

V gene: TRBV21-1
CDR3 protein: CASSKADGGEGARPGELFF

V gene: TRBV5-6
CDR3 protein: CASSLANRGEAFF

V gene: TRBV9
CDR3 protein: CASSGQGSNQPQHF

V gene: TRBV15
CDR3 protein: CATSRDRGASGNEQFF

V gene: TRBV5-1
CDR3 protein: CASSLIQGSYNEQFF

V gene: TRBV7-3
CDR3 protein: CASSLSLARTDTQYF

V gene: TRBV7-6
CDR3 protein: CASSPLAGGSYEQYF

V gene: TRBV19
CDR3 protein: CASSIMSGGSYEQYF

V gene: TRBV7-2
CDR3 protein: CASSSGQGHYGYTF

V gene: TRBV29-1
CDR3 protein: CSVLRGLGEKLFF

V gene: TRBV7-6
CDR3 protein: CASSLEGGRRRGTQYF

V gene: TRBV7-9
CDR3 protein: CASSPRSGGSTDTQYF

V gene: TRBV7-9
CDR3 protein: CASSFPRVWTEAFF

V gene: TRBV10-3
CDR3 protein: CAISESTGGSPLHF

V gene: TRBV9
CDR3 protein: CASSVGTSGLITNTGELFF

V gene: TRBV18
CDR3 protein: CASSPKSTYEQYF

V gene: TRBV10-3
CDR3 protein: CAISEPGQGIYEQYF

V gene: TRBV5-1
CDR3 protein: CASSLRGQLTTGELFF

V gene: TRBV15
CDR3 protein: CATSRPTGIRAEAFF

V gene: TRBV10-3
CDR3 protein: CAISPGGGWTEAFF

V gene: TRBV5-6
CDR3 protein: CASSPRDRAAYEQYF

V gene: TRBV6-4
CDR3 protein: CASSDSTGANSPLHF

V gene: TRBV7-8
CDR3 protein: CASSLSLRQVKNTEAFF

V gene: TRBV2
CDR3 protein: CASSRQGADGYTF

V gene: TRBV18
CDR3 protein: CASSRSSTETQYF

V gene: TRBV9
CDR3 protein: CASSRTSGGDWPYNEQFF

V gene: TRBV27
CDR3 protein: CASSQGGTEAFF

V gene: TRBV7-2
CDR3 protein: CASSLGQGPARPQHF

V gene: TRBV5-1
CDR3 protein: CASSRDRGGEQYF

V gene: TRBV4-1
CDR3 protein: CASSRPGVTYNEQFF

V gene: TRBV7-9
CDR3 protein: CASSPSKRGTEAFF

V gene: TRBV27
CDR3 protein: CASSRLAGMGSPDTQYF

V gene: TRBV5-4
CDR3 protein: CASSLTGGDIQYF

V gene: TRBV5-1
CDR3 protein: CASSLGSGGEAFF

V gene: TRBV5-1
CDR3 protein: CASSSGGAYYNEQFF

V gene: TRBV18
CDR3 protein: CASSPTLAGDWDTQYF

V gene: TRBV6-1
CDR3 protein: CASIPLGWRNEQYF

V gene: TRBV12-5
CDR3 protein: CASGLRDRDGTGNTIYF

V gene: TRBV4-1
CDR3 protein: CASSQGQGLAYEQYF

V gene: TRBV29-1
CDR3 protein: CSVEDLASGIYEQYF

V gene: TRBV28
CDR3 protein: CASTGNRFLTDTQYF

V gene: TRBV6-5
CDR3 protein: CASSYGLAADTQYF

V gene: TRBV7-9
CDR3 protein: CASSSNRGPQHRTDTQYF

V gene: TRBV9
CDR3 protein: CASSVVGSPGTDTQYF

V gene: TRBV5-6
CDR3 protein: CASSLERNYGYTF

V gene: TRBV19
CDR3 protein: CASIPQGSNQPQHF

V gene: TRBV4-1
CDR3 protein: CASSQASSGATDTQYF

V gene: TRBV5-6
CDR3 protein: CASSLPSSGAYNEQFF

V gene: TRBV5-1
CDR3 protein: CASSTQGQGGGELFF

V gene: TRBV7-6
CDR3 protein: CASSLAPRTGASLPYNSPLHF

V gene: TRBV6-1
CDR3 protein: CASRAQGLNYGYTF

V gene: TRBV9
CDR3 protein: CASSVGTGSYNEQFF

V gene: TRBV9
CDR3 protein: CASSPDTFYEQYF

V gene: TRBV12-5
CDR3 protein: CASGLALPVRGEIMRRNYGYTF

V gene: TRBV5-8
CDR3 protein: CASRYQGPYEQYF